This entry lists 9 T cell receptor beta chains sequenced from one sample in a study of CD8+ T cells in alopecia areata. Extracted RNA was reverse transcribed, and the resulting cDNA served as sequencing template. The repertoire was sequenced with immunoSEQ multiplex PCR; TCRdb's copy has only in-frame clones and lacks some. The sample holds more than 110,000 clones, around 82% seen once. Treatment described: oral pan-JAK inhibitor, 5-10 mg twice daily. The specimen was CD8+ T cells sorted from blood, collected at week 4, from a patient treated with tofacitinib. These receptors were collected from a human donor with alopecia areata.

The rearrangement joins TRBV4-1 to TRBJ2-5; the D gene could be TRBD1 or TRBD2 (6 bases each). Trimming took 1 base from V and 2 from J, leaving 11 bases between them. The CDR3 covers 15 residues. Germline V lookup: CDR1 MGHRA, CDR2 YSYEKL. CDR3 amino acids: CASSQVRGPQETQYF. The CDR3 nucleotides are TGCGCCAGCAGCCAAGTACGGGGGCCGCAAGAGACCCAGTACTTC.

This chain uses TRBV29-1 with TRBJ2-7; 9 nucleotides agree with TRBD1. Trimming removed 0 bases from V and 6 bases from J; junction bases left unmatched: 12. From germline, CDR1 is SQVTM and CDR2 ANQGSEA. The CDR3 length is 16 residues. In DNA form, the CDR3 reads TGCAGCGTTGAAGATCCAGACAGGGGGGGACGTTTCGAGCAGTACTTC. This codes for CSVEDPDRGGRFEQYF.

Here the CDR3 reads CASSEATGGNEQFF. CDR3 nucleotides: TGTGCCAGCAGCGAGGCGACAGGGGGGAATGAGCAGTTCTTC. This chain joins TRBV5-5 and TRBJ2-1; 9 positions agree with TRBD1. CDR1 and CDR2 from the germline V gene are SGHKS and YYEKEE (reference sequence). The CDR3 loop spans 14 amino acids. The V segment lost 4 bases and the J segment 7 bases; nucleotides outside the gene matches: 6.

This CDR3 reads CASSQDRRAGSNEQFF. The CDR3 DNA follows: TGCGCCAGCAGCCAAGATCGCCGGGCGGGGAGCAATGAGCAGTTCTTC. The rearrangement joins TRBV4-3 to TRBJ2-1, with D possibly matching TRBD2 (6 bases). CDR3 length: 16 amino acids. Between the trimmed V and J ends, which lost 0 bases and 6 bases, there was a span of 15 bases. CDR1 is LGHNA, CDR2 YSLEER, per germline.

This clone was detected once. The rearrangement uses TRBV18 and TRBJ1-1; tentatively, D is TRBD1 (5 bases). Trimming left V 3 bases short and J 0 bases short, with 11 bases between. Germline lookup yields CDR1 KGHSH and CDR2 LQKENI. The CDR3 runs to 15 residues. The CDR3 DNA is TGTGCCAGCTCACCTCCCGGGGCCTTGAACACTGAAGCTTTCTTT. This codes for CASSPPGALNTEAFF.

The chain recombines TRBV7-9 with TRBJ2-5; TRBD2 is a possible D gene (5 bases). V lost 2 bases and J lost 5, with 15 bases in between. The CDR3 has 15 residues. CDR1 is SEHNR and CDR2 is FQNEAQ in the germline V gene (reference sequence). DNA of the CDR3: TGTGCCAGCAGCTTATCGGCTAGCCTGGAGGAGACCCAGTACTTC. This gives the protein CASSLSASLEETQYF. Complete variable domain (other parts from reference TRBV7-9 and TRBJ2-5): DTGVSQNPRHKITKRGQNVTFRCDPISEHNRLYWYRQTLGQGPEFLTYFQNEAQLEKSRLLSDRFSAERPKGSFSTLEIQRTEQGDSAMYLCASSLSASLEETQYFGPGTRLLVL.

The gene calls are TRBV6-5 and TRBJ2-1; D gene uncertain. The V and J ends lost 6 bases and 0 bases respectively, with 3 bases between them. CDR3 length: 12 amino acids. From germline, CDR1 is MNHEY and CDR2 SVGAGI. CDR3 in DNA: TGTGCCAGCAGGAGCTCCTACAATGAGCAGTTCTTC. Translating it yields CASRSSYNEQFF.

This clone has only one observation. The chain recombines TRBV11-2 with TRBJ2-5, with a tentative D call TRBD1 (6 bases). The CDR3 has 15 residues. CDR1 and CDR2 (germline): SGHAT, FQNNGV. The V and J ends lost 4 bases and 5 bases respectively, with 17 bases between them. CDR3 loop: CASSSPPGQWETQYF. In DNA form, the CDR3 reads TGTGCCAGCAGCTCCCCGCCAGGACAGTGGGAGACCCAGTACTTC. Based on the CDR3 plus reference TRBV11-2 and TRBJ2-5, the full variable domain is EAGVAQSPRYKIIEKRQSVAFWCNPISGHATLYWYQQILGQGPKLLIQFQNNGVVDDSQLPKDRFSAERLKGVDSTLKIQPAKLEDSAVYLCASSSPPGQWETQYFGPGTRLLVL.

The chain carries TRBV4-2 and TRBJ2-7; D possibly corresponds to TRBD1 (5 bases). V lost 4 bases to trimming and J lost 5 bases, with 21 bases between them. Germline-derived CDR1 and CDR2 are LGHNA and YNFKEQ. The CDR3 sequence is 16 residues long. CDR3 DNA: TGTGCCAGCAGCCCGTTGACAGCGAAGCAGGATGACGAGCAGTACTTC. Its protein product is CASSPLTAKQDDEQYF.